The rows below give T cell receptor beta chains drawn from one sample of a study of blood T cell repertoires in COVID-19. Assay used: immunoSEQ multiplex PCR; TCRdb lists only in-frame clones, some missing. Of a few hundred thousand clones in the sample, 70% to 85% were seen once. The sequencing input was PBMCs or T cells enriched from blood (not recorded which). The receptors were sampled from a woman in her sixties who had recovered from COVID-19. Both conserved end residues are trimmed from each CDR3. Fields, in order: clone size, V gene, CDR3 protein. Size is stated for part of the rows, as once, few or many counts, or as a class when the clone is expanded.

abundance: -
v_gene: TRBV27
CDR3aa: ASSLWTSGRGGELF

abundance: -
v_gene: TRBV27
CDR3aa: ASSLSHPGQGYEQY

abundance: -
v_gene: TRBV29-1
CDR3aa: SARTGETQY

abundance: -
v_gene: TRBV4-2
CDR3aa: ASSRDRSVVDNEKLF

abundance: -
v_gene: TRBV19
CDR3aa: ASSIREEQPQH

abundance: few
v_gene: TRBV19
CDR3aa: ASRMTRSSNNEQF

abundance: -
v_gene: TRBV7-8
CDR3aa: ASSPQGANEQF

abundance: -
v_gene: TRBV18
CDR3aa: ASSPTDDSGNTIY

abundance: -
v_gene: TRBV7-2
CDR3aa: ASSFMLYRELTDTQY

abundance: -
v_gene: TRBV7-2
CDR3aa: ASSSPSGAQF

abundance: -
v_gene: TRBV29-1
CDR3aa: SALQGARGKTQY

abundance: -
v_gene: TRBV10-3
CDR3aa: AIRGGEGDYGYT

abundance: -
v_gene: TRBV7-3
CDR3aa: ASSLTYGLGEKLF

abundance: -
v_gene: TRBV27
CDR3aa: ASSLTSGPSNEQF

abundance: -
v_gene: TRBV7-9
CDR3aa: ASSVQGHQPQH

abundance: -
v_gene: TRBV6-5
CDR3aa: ASRSGYSGNIQY

abundance: few
v_gene: TRBV2
CDR3aa: ASSYIPGQKNTEAF

abundance: -
v_gene: TRBV15
CDR3aa: ATAVLSGGLGNTEAF

abundance: few
v_gene: TRBV20-1
CDR3aa: SASSGSFDEQF

abundance: -
v_gene: TRBV5-5
CDR3aa: ASSTPAGVLNEQF

abundance: -
v_gene: TRBV11-2
CDR3aa: ASSGTSRSGGEQF

abundance: -
v_gene: TRBV5-4
CDR3aa: ASSLDFRPFSH

abundance: -
v_gene: TRBV10-2
CDR3aa: ASSEPHSGANVLT

abundance: -
v_gene: TRBV11-1
CDR3aa: ASEGRASGSGNEQF

abundance: -
v_gene: TRBV10-3
CDR3aa: AISEFSGRSIDEQY

abundance: few
v_gene: TRBV5-4
CDR3aa: ASRPGLAGGNTGELF

abundance: many
v_gene: TRBV27
CDR3aa: ASSLGAGRAYEQY

abundance: -
v_gene: TRBV10-1
CDR3aa: ASSESSGSLYEQY

abundance: -
v_gene: TRBV14
CDR3aa: ASSRIYQKNTEAF

abundance: once
v_gene: TRBV29-1
CDR3aa: SVGAGYREARETQY

abundance: -
v_gene: TRBV5-5
CDR3aa: ASSLALEGAYNSPLH

abundance: -
v_gene: TRBV14
CDR3aa: ASSQVASQAFSYEQY

abundance: once
v_gene: TRBV19
CDR3aa: ASSTHRKSSYNEQF

abundance: -
v_gene: TRBV13
CDR3aa: ASSLTGRTEAF

abundance: -
v_gene: TRBV27
CDR3aa: ASRMTGGQPQH

abundance: -
v_gene: TRBV10-1
CDR3aa: ASSEGTD

abundance: -
v_gene: TRBV19
CDR3aa: ASSIAGTTYGYT

abundance: -
v_gene: TRBV5-1
CDR3aa: ASTPEALPDTQY

abundance: -
v_gene: TRBV5-1
CDR3aa: ASSRDRVDGYT

abundance: once
v_gene: TRBV4-3
CDR3aa: ASSQALGHRTDTQY

abundance: -
v_gene: TRBV5-1
CDR3aa: ASSLSRGQGAAETQY

abundance: -
v_gene: TRBV5-4
CDR3aa: ASSWDREHEQY

abundance: -
v_gene: TRBV13
CDR3aa: ASSFAGLNTGELF

abundance: once
v_gene: TRBV13
CDR3aa: ASSPGGQNTEAF

abundance: -
v_gene: TRBV27
CDR3aa: ASRLAGGKTQY

abundance: -
v_gene: TRBV4-3
CDR3aa: ASSPGRRQGHGYT

abundance: -
v_gene: TRBV12-5
CDR3aa: ASGRQGVNQPQH

abundance: -
v_gene: TRBV19
CDR3aa: ASSTFPSGGYNEQF

abundance: -
v_gene: TRBV6-6
CDR3aa: ASSYLLGGDTQY

abundance: -
v_gene: TRBV4-1
CDR3aa: ASSQDLLRETQY

abundance: once
v_gene: TRBV27
CDR3aa: ASSSGQGSTEAF

abundance: -
v_gene: TRBV2
CDR3aa: ASSALVTRAKNIQY

abundance: -
v_gene: TRBV3-1/TRBV3-2
CDR3aa: ASSQGIAGVYNEQF

abundance: once
v_gene: TRBV9
CDR3aa: ASSATLQGTNEKLF

abundance: -
v_gene: TRBV16
CDR3aa: ASSQKTGGNTEAF

abundance: -
v_gene: TRBV19
CDR3aa: ASSPYGVIFDTEAF

abundance: -
v_gene: TRBV18
CDR3aa: ASSLDRAQNTQY

abundance: -
v_gene: TRBV19
CDR3aa: ASSTPAGQGNTNYGYT

abundance: -
v_gene: TRBV25-1
CDR3aa: ASSPPPTGLYNSPLH